These 18 T cell receptor beta chains were all obtained from the same sample, sequenced in a study of regulatory T cells in long-lasting Graves disease. For TCR beta, libraries came from iRepertoire HTBI primers and Arm-PCR of CDR3 regions. TCRdb fed the multiplex PCR reads into MiXCR, producing one record per CDR3 protein. The profile shows around 500,000 distinct CDR3 sequences, 15% to 20% of them singletons. Described time point: newly diagnosed GD, antithyroid drugs for less than 3 months. PBMC-derived RNA was used for the TCR library. These data were also filed under a second study, of T cells in Graves' hyperthyroidism and ophthalmopathy.

The specimen was peripheral blood mononuclear cells (PBMCs), collected at new diagnosis, from a patient treated with antithyroid drugs. Receptors originate from a woman aged 40-65 years with Graves disease.

As to this clonotype: Since a much larger clone is just one base distant, this may be a read error. This rearrangement joins TRBV2 to TRBJ2-4; maybe TRBD2 (5 bases). The CDR3 is made up of 16 amino acids. Germline V lookup: CDR1 SNHLY, CDR2 FYNNEI. CDR3 amino acids: CASTLGEGVPKKIQYF. DNA of the CDR3: TGTGCCAGCACCCTCGGGGAAGGTGTTCCCAAAAAAATTCAGTACTTC.

V usage is TRBV28 and J usage is TRBJ1-2, with D perhaps matching TRBD1 (6 bases). The CDR3 runs to 15 residues. Trimming took 1 base from V and 8 from J, leaving 17 bases between them. Per germline, CDR1 MDHEN and CDR2 SYDVKM. The CDR3 protein is CASSLLGRTQGGYTF. The CDR3 DNA sequence: TGTGCCAGCAGTTTATTAGGAAGAACCCAGGGGGGCTACACCTTC.

The rearrangement joins TRBV7-2 to TRBJ2-5; 7 bases line up with TRBD1. Germline trimming cut 4 bases from V and 5 bases from J; bases unmatched to any gene: 4. Germline loops: CDR1 SGHTA, CDR2 FQGNSA. The CDR3 sequence is 13 residues long. CDR3 sequence: CASSYRQGETQYF. In DNA form, the CDR3 reads TGTGCCAGCAGCTACCGACAGGGTGAGACCCAGTACTTC.

The genes are TRBV2 and TRBJ1-5; TRBD1 matches at 7 bases. This CDR3 contains 14 residues. Per the germline V gene, CDR1 is SNHLY and CDR2 is FYNNEI. V lost 4 bases to trimming and J lost 6 bases; unmatched junction nucleotides: 6. The CDR3 nucleotides are TGTGCCAGCAGTGCAGAGGGGGCGATTCAGCCCCAGCATTTT. Amino acid sequence: CASSAEGAIQPQHF.

This clonotype was seen at least ten times. This chain joins TRBV13 and TRBJ2-7, with D unresolved. V was shortened by 5 bases and J by 6 bases, with 20 bases between the two germline ends. There are 15 residues in the CDR3. In germline, CDR1 is PRHDT, CDR2 FYEKMQ (reference sequence). DNA of the CDR3: TGTGCCAGCAGCCCCACGCTTGGTGTTGTACCCGAGCAGTACTTC. Translation gives CASSPTLGVVPEQYF.

A note on this clonotype: The junction and the germline gene differ at one end; a read error may be behind it. The J gene is TRBJ2-5, the V gene TRBV2, with 7 nucleotides matching TRBD2. CDR1 SNHLY and CDR2 FYNNEI come from the germline V gene. This CDR3 spans 18 amino acids. As DNA, the CDR3 is TGTGACAGCAGCTTGGAGGATTGGGGGGGGGACCTCCAAGAGACCCAGTACTTC. Protein product: CDSSLEDWGGDLQETQYF.

The rearrangement links TRBV12-3 or TRBV12-4 to TRBJ2-6; D is unclear. V lost 2 bases, J lost 1 base, and 9 bases lay in between. This CDR3 is built from 16 residues. The CDR3 protein is CASSLSLFSGANVLTF. The CDR3 DNA is TGTGCCAGCAGTTTATCTTTGTTTTCTGGGGCCAACGTCCTGACTTTC.

This clonotype came up many times. This chain joins TRBV7-2 and TRBJ2-3; D is possibly TRBD1 (6 bases). CDR3 size: 18 residues. The germline gives CDR1 SGHTA, CDR2 FQGNSA. V was pared by 0 bases and J by 0 bases, with 16 bases between. CDR3: CASSLARRTGQSTDTQYF. CDR3 DNA: TGTGCCAGCAGCTTAGCCCGCCGAACAGGGCAGAGCACAGATACGCAGTATTTT.

The chain employs TRBV30 and TRBJ2-7; a weak D match, TRBD2 (6 bases). The CDR3 contains 16 residues. Trimming shortened V by 4 bases and J by 0 bases, and 19 bases separated the two germline ends. The germline gives CDR1 GTSNPN, CDR2 SVGIG (reference sequence). The CDR3 loop is CAWTTGRGTSSYEQYF. DNA for the CDR3: TGTGCCTGGACTACCGGACGGGGGACGAGCTCCTACGAGCAGTACTTC.

The chain carries TRBV4-1 and TRBJ1-1, with D perhaps TRBD1 (6 bases). With 1 base removed from V and 6 bases from J, the gap between germline ends came to 15 bases. The CDR3 consists of 15 residues. Germline V gene data show CDR1 as MGHRA and CDR2 as YSYEKL. Written as DNA, the CDR3 is TGCGCCAGCAGCCAAGGTGAAGGGGGTTACGCTGAAGCTTTCTTT. Amino acids: CASSQGEGGYAEAFF.

This clonotype has only a few counts. The chain carries TRBV4-1 and TRBJ2-3; no clear D gene. CDR1 is MGHRA, CDR2 YSYEKL, per germline. CDR3 length: 16 residues. V lost 0 bases and J 0 bases, leaving 10 bases between the germline ends. CDR3 in amino acids: CASSQDRAVSTDTQYF. The CDR3 DNA follows: TGCGCCAGCAGCCAAGACCGGGCCGTCAGCACAGATACGCAGTATTTT.

The gene calls are TRBV28 and TRBJ2-2; 15 bases agree with TRBD2. Germline CDR1 MDHEN, CDR2 SYDVKM. Unmatched junction bases numbered 11, after V lost 5 bases and J lost 1 base. The CDR3 loop spans 20 amino acids. The CDR3 coding sequence is TGTGCCAGCAGTGGACTCGGGACTAGCGGGGGGCCCTGGAACACCGGGGAGCTGTTTTTT. This codes for CASSGLGTSGGPWNTGELFF.

This clonotype was seen a few times. The DNA for the CDR3 is TGCAGCGTATTACAGGGTGGGGGTTATGAAGCTTTCTTT. Amino acids: CSVLQGGGYEAFF. This chain uses TRBV29-1 with TRBJ1-1, with D perhaps TRBD1 (6 bases). Trimming removed 6 bases from V and 7 bases from J, with 18 bases in between. Germline CDR1 is SQVTM and CDR2 is ANQGSEA. The CDR3 is 13 residues long.

The chain uses TRBV10-3 and TRBJ2-7; D possibly corresponds to TRBD1 (5 bases). Germline V gene sequence: CDR1 ENHRY, CDR2 SYGVKD. The V gene lost 2 bases and the J gene lost 0 bases, with 8 bases spanning the gap. The CDR3 sequence is 14 residues long. CDR3 region: CAISEPDNSYEQYF. Here the CDR3 DNA reads TGTGCCATCAGTGAGCCGGACAACTCCTACGAGCAGTACTTC.

A note on this clonotype: This could be a read error, since a much larger clone is one nucleotide away. The rearrangement links TRBV5-1 to TRBJ2-2; possibly TRBD1 for D (5 bases). CDR1 and CDR2 from the germline V gene are SGHRS and YFSETQ. The CDR3 is 13 residues long. V was clipped by 9 bases and J by 2 bases, with 11 bases between them. The CDR3 reads CANKQGNTGELFF. The DNA of the CDR3 is TGCGCCAACAAGCAGGGAAACACCGGGGAGCTGTTTTTT.

This clonotype was detected ten times or more. The V and J genes are TRBV10-3 and TRBJ1-2, with D tentatively TRBD1 (6 bases). This CDR3 is built from 18 residues. The germline V gene encodes CDR1 ENHRY and CDR2 SYGVKD. The V end was cut by 0 bases, the J end by 3 bases, with 20 bases between. The CDR3 reads CAISESTRGGAADYGYTF. The CDR3, as DNA: TGTGCCATCAGTGAGTCGACTCGGGGGGGCGCGGCGGACTATGGCTACACCTTC.

This clonotype was observed many times. The J gene is TRBJ1-5, the V gene TRBV2, with unresolved D. Trimming cost V 3 bases and J 0 bases, with 3 bases left between them. Germline-derived CDR1 and CDR2 are SNHLY and FYNNEI. This CDR3 is 13 amino acids long. The CDR3 loop reads CASSDNSNQPQHF. CDR3 coding DNA: TGTGCCAGCAGTGACAATAGCAATCAGCCCCAGCATTTT.

Turning to this clonotype: A much larger clone sits a single nucleotide away, making a read error possible. This chain links TRBV11-2 with TRBJ2-7, with a tentative D call TRBD1 (5 bases). This CDR3 has 15 residues. The germline V gene encodes CDR1 SGHAT and CDR2 FQNNGV. Trimming took 0 bases from V and 2 from J, leaving 11 bases between them. The CDR3 DNA reads as TGTGCCAGCAGCTTAGACAGGGCGAGCCCCTACGAGCAGTACTTC. Protein: CASSLDRASPYEQYF.